The sequence of this TCR beta chain was determined in a study of T cells in Graves' hyperthyroidism and ophthalmopathy. Exclusion of patients followed from uncontrolled infection, other autoimmune disease, pregnancy or lactation. Amplified TCR beta CDR3 regions derived from RNA transcripts. The HTBI primer set drove a first-round RT-PCR of the TCR CDR3. Each CDR3 protein gets one entry after TCRdb re-called the multiplex PCR reads with MiXCR. Of some 720,000 distinct CDR3 sequences in the sample, roughly 17% were seen once. Trimming stripped 7 bases from V and 0 bases from J, with 7 bases between. Per the germline V gene, CDR1 is LNHDA and CDR2 is SQIVND (reference sequence). The CDR3 loop spans 13 amino acids.

The TCR was taken from a man aged 18 to 29 with Graves' hyperthyroidism. The source material was blood. This chain joins TRBV19 and TRBJ1-5; D is unresolved. Written as DNA, the CDR3 is TGTGCCAGTACCATACATAGCAATCAGCCCCAGCATTTT. Residues: CASTIHSNQPQHF.